This TCR beta chain is drawn from a study of Graves' ophthalmopathy and Graves' hyperthyroidism. The CDR3 totals 13 residues. Deletions cut 3 bases from V and 5 bases from J, with 8 bases between. Germline V gene sequence: CDR1 KGHSH, CDR2 LQKENI. No progression to ophthalmopathy over 18 months defined stable hyperthyroidism. Patients in the hyperthyroidism group, adults aged 18 to 65, were newly diagnosed, under 2 months' duration. In this sample, this clonotype turned up a few times. As yet, its antigen is unknown. Amplified material comprised TCR beta CDR3 regions derived from RNA transcripts. First-round RT-PCR used HTBI primers; second-round multiplex PCR followed. MiXCR, applied by TCRdb to the multiplex PCR reads, yields one record per CDR3 protein. The table shows around 400,000 distinct CDR3 sequences, with about 21% occurring only once. Overall study results and limits: Between ophthalmopathy and stable hyperthyroidism, a 13-signature model drew a separation with approximately 87% sensitivity and just under 83% specificity.

This TCR came from a woman between 18 and 30 years old with stable Graves' hyperthyroidism. Sequencing was done on a sample of peripheral blood. The chain joins TRBV18 to TRBJ1-5; D not resolved. The CDR3, as DNA: TGTGCCAGCTCACCGGAGAACCATCAGCCCCAGCATTTT. This encodes CASSPENHQPQHF.